These 29 T cell receptor beta chains were all obtained from the same sample, sequenced in a study of identifying expanded T cells in peripheral blood. Clones were sequenced by immunoSEQ multiplex PCR, and TCRdb holds only the in-frame ones, with some missing. The repertoire holds 70,000 to 95,000 clones, with about 88% as singletons. Input material: blood. The receptors shown here come from a person aged 18 to 69 in good health.

The chain employs TRBV30 and TRBJ2-5; a weak D match, TRBD1 (6 bases). The DNA end is a closer match to TRBJ2-7, so the J assignment may be wrong. CDR3 length: 12 amino acids. Germline lookup yields CDR1 GTSNPN and CDR2 SVGIG (reference sequence). The CDR3 protein is CAWSRTAYEQYF. CDR3 DNA sequence: TGTGCCTGGAGTCGGACAGCATACGAGCAGTACTTC.

This chain joins TRBV6-1 and TRBJ2-1, with TRBD2 matching 8 bases. CDR1 MNHNS and CDR2 SASEGT come from the germline V gene. This CDR3 spans 15 amino acids. The V segment lost 4 bases and the J segment 9 bases; nucleotides outside the gene matches: 11. DNA for the CDR3: TGTGCCAGCAGTGGGGCTGGACTAGCCCAAGGTGAGCAGTTCTTC. Its translation is CASSGAGLAQGEQFF.

The rearrangement uses TRBV9 and TRBJ2-2; D unclear. Trimming left V 0 bases short and J 0 bases short, with 9 bases between. This CDR3 is 16 amino acids long. Germline V gene data show CDR1 as SGDLS and CDR2 as YYNGEE. The CDR3 DNA follows: TGTGCCAGCAGCGTAGCTATAAAATCGAACACCGGGGAGCTGTTTTTT. Translating gives CASSVAIKSNTGELFF.

V usage is TRBV5-1 and J usage is TRBJ1-5, with 7 nucleotides matching TRBD1. The germline V gene has CDR1 SGHRS and CDR2 YFSETQ. V was pared by 4 bases and J by 1 base, with 5 bases of the junction left unmatched. This CDR3 contains 15 residues. The chain's CDR3 is CASSLGQASNQPQHF. The CDR3 DNA follows: TGCGCCAGCAGCCTTGGACAGGCGAGCAATCAGCCCCAGCATTTT.

The V and J genes are TRBV28 and TRBJ2-5; 11 positions match TRBD2. The CDR3 length is 14 residues. Germline CDR1 is MDHEN and CDR2 is SYDVKM. V was pared by 6 bases and J by 3 bases, with 3 bases of the junction left unmatched. The CDR3 sequence is CASRSTSGEETQYF. Here the CDR3 DNA reads TGTGCCAGCAGATCGACTAGCGGGGAAGAGACCCAGTACTTC.

The genes are TRBV7-9 and TRBJ2-7; tentatively, D is TRBD2 (6 bases). V was shortened by 6 bases and J by 6 bases, with 18 bases between the two germline ends. Germline values: CDR1 SEHNR, CDR2 FQNEAQ (reference sequence). The CDR3 covers 14 residues. The CDR3 protein is CASRRDSKSREQYF. In DNA, the CDR3 is TGTGCCAGCAGACGGGACTCCAAATCGCGCGAGCAGTACTTC.

This chain joins TRBV7-6 and TRBJ2-7, with D perhaps TRBD1 or TRBD2 (6 bases each). Per the germline V gene, CDR1 is SGHVS and CDR2 is FNYEAQ. The CDR3 runs to 15 residues. The germline V and J ends were trimmed by 3 bases and 5 bases, with 17 bases remaining between them. The CDR3 is CASSLVGGSGNEQYF. CDR3 in DNA: TGTGCCAGCAGCTTGGTCGGGGGCTCTGGGAACGAGCAGTACTTC.

J is TRBJ2-7 and V is TRBV10-3; the D is unclear. CDR1 and CDR2 (germline): ENHRY, SYGVKD. V shed 5 bases and J shed 1 base, with 18 bases lying between them. The length of the CDR3 is 16 residues. The CDR3 loop is CAISFTMTVGSYEQYF. The CDR3, as DNA: TGTGCCATCAGTTTTACCATGACGGTGGGATCCTACGAGCAGTACTTC.

This clone was seen a handful of times. This chain links TRBV7-9 with TRBJ1-1; weak D call: TRBD1 (6 bases). Trimming pared 4 bases from V and 5 bases from J, leaving 14 bases between. CDR1 is SEHNR and CDR2 is FQNEAQ in the germline V gene (reference sequence). The CDR3 is 14 amino acids. The CDR3: CASSSYREMTEAFF. CDR3 nucleotides: TGTGCCAGCAGCTCCTACAGGGAAATGACTGAAGCTTTCTTT.

The chain is built from TRBV7-9 and TRBJ2-7; D not resolved. The CDR3 is made up of 14 amino acids. Germline V lookup: CDR1 SEHNR, CDR2 FQNEAQ (reference sequence). V was clipped by 5 bases and J by 0 bases, with 11 bases between them. DNA of the CDR3: TGTGCCAGCAGCCCAATCATTAGCTCCTACGAGCAGTACTTC. It codes for CASSPIISSYEQYF.

This clone was seen more than once but under ten times. The J gene is TRBJ1-5, the V gene TRBV5-1; unclear D gene. Trimming stripped 4 bases from V and 3 bases from J, with 8 bases between. Germline-derived CDR1 and CDR2 are SGHRS and YFSETQ. The CDR3 extends over 13 amino acids. The CDR3 DNA reads as TGCGCCAGCAGCGAAGGTCACAATCAGCCCCAGCATTTT. This encodes CASSEGHNQPQHF.

V and J are TRBV4-1 and TRBJ2-3; 7 nucleotides match TRBD2. V dropped 2 bases and J dropped 3; count of bases not matched to a gene: 5. CDR3 length: 15 amino acids. Germline CDR1 reads MGHRA; CDR2 reads YSYEKL. CDR3 region: CASSQLLLATDTQYF. The CDR3, as DNA: TGCGCCAGCAGCCAACTCCTACTAGCGACAGATACGCAGTATTTT.

A remark on this clone: This sample includes further DNA sequences coding for the same CDR3. The chain links TRBV7-6 to TRBJ2-1; no definite D call. The CDR3 covers 16 residues. Trimming pared 1 base from V and 4 bases from J, leaving 14 bases between. The germline V gene encodes CDR1 SGHVS and CDR2 FNYEAQ. The chain's CDR3 is CASSLVTSTPYNEQFF. The CDR3 DNA reads TGTGCCAGCAGCTTAGTTACCAGTACCCCTTACAATGAGCAGTTCTTC.

This chain connects TRBV7-8 to TRBJ1-2; 7 bases align to TRBD1. In germline, CDR1 is SGHVS, CDR2 FQNEAQ. This CDR3 has 15 amino acids. V gave up 5 bases and J gave up 3 bases; unmatched junction bases: 9. Written as DNA, the CDR3 is TGTGCCAGCAGCGAAAACAGGGGAGATCACTATGGCTACACCTTC. Translated, it gives CASSENRGDHYGYTF.

The CDR3 spells CASSIGTGTDTGELFF. In DNA form, the CDR3 reads TGTGCCAGTAGTATAGGTACAGGGACGGACACCGGGGAGCTGTTTTTT. The rearrangement joins TRBV19 to TRBJ2-2; D possibly corresponds to TRBD1 (6 bases). The CDR3 is made up of 16 amino acids. CDR1 and CDR2 from the germline V gene are LNHDA and SQIVND (reference sequence). V was cut by 1 base and J by 3 bases, with 12 bases left in between.

The J gene is TRBJ2-3, the V gene TRBV7-8; 11 bases align to TRBD2. The germline gives CDR1 SGHVS, CDR2 FQNEAQ. The CDR3 has 17 amino acids. V gave up 2 bases and J gave up 3 bases; unmatched junction bases: 7. This CDR3 is CASSLKALAGGTDTQYF. The CDR3, as DNA: TGTGCCAGCAGCTTAAAGGCCCTAGCGGGAGGAACAGATACGCAGTATTTT. The full variable domain, its missing parts supplied by reference TRBV7-8 and TRBJ2-3, is GAGVSQSPRYKVAKRGQDVALRCDPISGHVSLFWYQQALGQGPEFLTYFQNEAQLDKSGLPSDRFFAERPEGSVSTLKIQRTQQEDSAVYLCASSLKALAGGTDTQYFGPGTRLTVL.

A word on this clone: The same CDR3 arises from other DNA sequences in this sample as well. This chain links TRBV10-3 with TRBJ1-5; D not resolved. Trimming took off 4 bases at V and 7 bases at J, with 8 bases between the two ends. CDR3 length equals 12 residues. Per the germline V gene, CDR1 is ENHRY and CDR2 is SYGVKD. The CDR3 here is CAISAGDQPQHF. CDR3 in DNA: TGTGCCATCAGTGCGGGCGACCAGCCCCAGCATTTT.

V is TRBV6-5 and J is TRBJ2-2; TRBD2 is a possible D gene (5 bases). In germline, CDR1 is MNHEY, CDR2 SVGAGI. The CDR3 is 13 residues long. V dropped 6 bases and J dropped 4 bases, with 9 bases sitting between them. The CDR3 DNA is TGTGCCAGCAGGAGGGCGGCCACCGGGGAGCTGTTTTTT. It encodes CASRRAATGELFF.

The chain employs TRBV28 and TRBJ2-2; perhaps TRBD1 as D (6 bases). This CDR3 is built from 15 residues. The germline gives CDR1 MDHEN, CDR2 SYDVKM. V was trimmed by 5 bases and J by 6 bases, leaving 16 bases between them. CDR3 coding DNA: TGTGCCAGCAGTCCCTCAGGGGCTGCTTCCGGGGAGCTGTTTTTT. Translated, it gives CASSPSGAASGELFF.

This clone appeared once. The chain has TRBV6-1 and TRBJ1-5; no clear D gene. The germline V gene encodes CDR1 MNHNS and CDR2 SASEGT. This CDR3 is 16 amino acids long. V gave up 3 bases and J gave up 2 bases, with 14 bases separating them. This CDR3 is CASSDPGTAGNQPQHF. The CDR3 coding sequence is TGTGCCAGCAGTGACCCCGGCACAGCGGGCAATCAGCCCCAGCATTTT.

The chain joins TRBV9 to TRBJ2-7, with a weak D call TRBD2 (6 bases). The CDR3 runs 15 residues. The germline V and J ends were trimmed by 3 bases and 3 bases, with 16 bases remaining between them. In germline, CDR1 is SGDLS, CDR2 YYNGEE. The CDR3 protein is CASSASGGILYEQYF. CDR3 in DNA: TGTGCCAGCAGCGCTTCCGGGGGTATCCTCTACGAGCAGTACTTC.

The V and J genes are TRBV29-1 and TRBJ1-1; D unresolved. The V gene's germline CDR1 is SQVTM and CDR2 ANQGSEA. V gave up 3 bases and J gave up 0 bases, with 14 bases separating them. There are 15 residues in the CDR3. The CDR3 is CSVDIAPFVNTEAFF. The DNA of the CDR3 is TGCAGCGTTGATATTGCTCCTTTCGTGAACACTGAAGCTTTCTTT.

The rearrangement uses TRBV6-4 and TRBJ1-5; tentative D call: TRBD1 (5 bases). The germline V and J ends were trimmed by 3 bases and 2 bases, with 11 bases remaining between them. Germline lookup yields CDR1 MRHNA and CDR2 SNTAGT. CDR3 length equals 15 residues. This chain's CDR3 is CASSEGQAGNQPQHF. CDR3 nucleotides: TGTGCCAGCAGTGAAGGACAAGCGGGCAATCAGCCCCAGCATTTT.

This chain links TRBV4-2 with TRBJ2-7; 8 nucleotides line up with TRBD1. The germline CDR1 and CDR2 sequences are LGHNA and YNFKEQ. The V gene end was trimmed by 1 base and the J gene end by 2 bases; junction bases not matched to a gene: 7. The CDR3 contains 16 residues. CDR3 residues: CASSQAGQGEPYEQYF. The CDR3 DNA reads TGTGCCAGCAGCCAAGCCGGACAGGGTGAGCCCTACGAGCAGTACTTC.

The chain couples TRBV7-2 to TRBJ2-1, with D possibly matching TRBD2 (6 bases). Germline loops: CDR1 SGHTA, CDR2 FQGNSA. The V end lost 3 bases, the J end lost 4 bases, and 13 bases lay between the germline ends. CDR3 length: 15 residues. CDR3 loop: CASSFSAGWYNEQFF. The CDR3 DNA follows: TGTGCCAGCAGCTTCTCGGCGGGATGGTACAATGAGCAGTTCTTC.

The chain uses TRBV5-6 and TRBJ2-1; TRBD2 might be the D (5 bases). V lost 1 base, J lost 7 bases, and 18 bases lay in between. There are 16 residues in the CDR3. The V gene's germline CDR1 is SGHDT and CDR2 YYEEEE. The CDR3 DNA reads as TGTGCCAGCAGCTTGATGTCTAGAGGGTCTCTAAATGAGCAGTTCTTC. This encodes CASSLMSRGSLNEQFF.

The chain employs TRBV2 and TRBJ2-5, with unresolved D. The germline V gene has CDR1 SNHLY and CDR2 FYNNEI. V gave up 2 bases and J gave up 0 bases, with 4 bases separating them. This CDR3 has 13 amino acids. CDR3 amino acids: CASSEQDQETQYF. In nucleotides, the CDR3 is TGTGCCAGCAGTGAACAGGACCAAGAGACCCAGTACTTC.

The gene calls are TRBV19 and TRBJ2-3, with 9 nucleotides matching TRBD2. V lost 5 bases, J lost 1 base, and 4 bases stayed unmatched. Germline V gene lookup returns CDR1 LNHDA and CDR2 SQIVND (reference sequence). The CDR3 has 15 residues. The CDR3: CASSFRTSGTDTQYF. The CDR3 DNA reads as TGTGCCAGTAGTTTCCGGACTAGCGGCACAGATACGCAGTATTTT. Full variable domain (remainder filled in from reference TRBV19 and TRBJ2-3): DGGITQSPKYLFRKEGQNVTLSCEQNLNHDAMYWYRQDPGQGLRLIYYSQIVNDFQKGDIAEGYSVSREKKESFPLTVTSAQKNPTAFYLCASSFRTSGTDTQYFGPGTRLTVL.

The V and J genes are TRBV11-3 and TRBJ2-3; D is uncertain. Per germline, CDR1 SGHNT and CDR2 YENEEA. V lost 5 bases, J lost 2 bases, and 11 bases lay in between. CDR3 length: 14 residues. Written as DNA, the CDR3 is TGTGCCAGCAGCCTTGACGGCAACACAGATACGCAGTATTTT. Protein product: CASSLDGNTDTQYF.